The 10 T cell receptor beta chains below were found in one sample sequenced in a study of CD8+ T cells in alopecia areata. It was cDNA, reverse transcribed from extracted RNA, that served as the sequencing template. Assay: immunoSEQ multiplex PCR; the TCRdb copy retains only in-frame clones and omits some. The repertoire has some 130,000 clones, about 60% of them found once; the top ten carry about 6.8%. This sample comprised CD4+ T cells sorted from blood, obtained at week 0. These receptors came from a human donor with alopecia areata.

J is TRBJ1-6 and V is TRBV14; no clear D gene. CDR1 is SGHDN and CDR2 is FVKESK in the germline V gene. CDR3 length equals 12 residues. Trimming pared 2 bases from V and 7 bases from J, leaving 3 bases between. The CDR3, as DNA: TGTGCCAGCAGCCAACTGAATTCACCCCTCCACTTT. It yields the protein CASSQLNSPLHF. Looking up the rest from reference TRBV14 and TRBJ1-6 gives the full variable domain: EAGVTQFPSHSVIEKGQTVTLRCDPISGHDNLYWYRRVMGKEIKFLLHFVKESKQDESGMPNNRFLAERTGGTYSTLKVQPAELEDSGVYFCASSQLNSPLHFGNGTRLTVT.

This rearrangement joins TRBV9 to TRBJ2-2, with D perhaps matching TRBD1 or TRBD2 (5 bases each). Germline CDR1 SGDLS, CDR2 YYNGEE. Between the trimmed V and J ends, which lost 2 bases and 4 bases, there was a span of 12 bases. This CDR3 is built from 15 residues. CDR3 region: CASSVTGTGTGELFF. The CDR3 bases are TGTGCCAGCAGCGTTACGGGGACGGGCACCGGGGAGCTGTTTTTT. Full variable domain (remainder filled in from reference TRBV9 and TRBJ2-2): DSGVTQTPKHLITATGQRVTLRCSPRSGDLSVYWYQQSLDQGLQFLIQYYNGEERAKGNILERFSAQQFPDLHSELNLSSLELGDSALYFCASSVTGTGTGELFFGEGSRLTVL.

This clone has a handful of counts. In DNA form, the CDR3 reads TGTGCCTGGAGCGGGACAGGGATTGGACGCTACGAGCAGTACTTC. It is translated as CAWSGTGIGRYEQYF. The J gene is TRBJ2-7, the V gene TRBV30; 9 bases fit TRBD1. This CDR3 spans 15 amino acids. The junction had 9 bases not matched to a gene; V was cut back by 3 bases and J by 3 bases. Per germline, CDR1 GTSNPN and CDR2 SVGIG (reference sequence).

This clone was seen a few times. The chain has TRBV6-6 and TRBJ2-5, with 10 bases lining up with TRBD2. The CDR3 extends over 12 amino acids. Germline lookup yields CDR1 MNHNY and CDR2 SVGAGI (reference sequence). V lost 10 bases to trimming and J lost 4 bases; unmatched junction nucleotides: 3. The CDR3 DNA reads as TGTGCCATAGCGGGGGGAGGAGAGACCCAGTACTTC. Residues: CAIAGGGETQYF.

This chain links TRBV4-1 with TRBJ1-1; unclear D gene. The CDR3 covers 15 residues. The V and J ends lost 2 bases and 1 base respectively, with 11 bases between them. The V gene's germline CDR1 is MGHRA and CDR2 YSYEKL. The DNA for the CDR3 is TGCGCCAGCAGCCAACCTTCACAGAGGAACACTGAAGCTTTCTTT. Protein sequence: CASSQPSQRNTEAFF.

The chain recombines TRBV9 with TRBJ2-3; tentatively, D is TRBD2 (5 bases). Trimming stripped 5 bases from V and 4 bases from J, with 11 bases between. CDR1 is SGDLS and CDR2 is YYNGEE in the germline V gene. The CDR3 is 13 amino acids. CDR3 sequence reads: CASRPSGADTQYF. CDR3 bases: TGTGCCAGCAGGCCTTCCGGGGCAGATACGCAGTATTTT.

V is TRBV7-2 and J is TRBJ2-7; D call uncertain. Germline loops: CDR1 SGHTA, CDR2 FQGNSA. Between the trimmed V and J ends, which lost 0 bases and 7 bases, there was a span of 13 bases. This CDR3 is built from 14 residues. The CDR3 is CASSLAPPAGEQYF. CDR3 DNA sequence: TGTGCCAGCAGCTTAGCGCCCCCTGCCGGAGAGCAGTACTTC.

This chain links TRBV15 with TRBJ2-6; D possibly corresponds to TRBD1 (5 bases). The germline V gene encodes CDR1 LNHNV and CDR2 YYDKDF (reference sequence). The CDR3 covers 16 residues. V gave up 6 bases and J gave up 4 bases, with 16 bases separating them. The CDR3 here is CATSLYPTAGANVLTF. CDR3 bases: TGTGCCACCAGTCTGTACCCGACAGCCGGGGCCAACGTCCTGACTTTC.

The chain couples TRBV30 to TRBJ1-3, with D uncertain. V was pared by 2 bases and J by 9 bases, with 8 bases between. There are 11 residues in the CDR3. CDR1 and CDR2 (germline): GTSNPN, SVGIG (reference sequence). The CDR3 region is CAWSTGITIYF. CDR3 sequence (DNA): TGTGCCTGGAGTACCGGCATCACCATATATTTT.

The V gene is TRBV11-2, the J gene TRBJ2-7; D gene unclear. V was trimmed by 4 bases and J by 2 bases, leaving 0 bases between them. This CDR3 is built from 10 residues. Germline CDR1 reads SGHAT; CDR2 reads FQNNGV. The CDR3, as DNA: TGTGCCAGCAGCTCCTACGAGCAGTACTTC. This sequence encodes CASSSYEQYF.